What follows are 8 T cell receptor beta chains derived from one specimen sequenced in a study of T cell repertoires in cytomegalovirus infection. For these receptors, no antigen is known. TCRdb analysed the reads with MiXCR anew, one entry per CDR3 protein. The sample has under 500,000 distinct CDR3 sequences, roughly 43% seen once. Sequences were derived from cultured PBMCs, sampled from culture after CMV antigen stimulation. The receptors come from a human donor in good health (CMV status not recorded). Some clones in this sample may be carry-over from other donors' samples.

The CDR3 is CASNHLAVGNEQFF. Written as DNA, the CDR3 is TGTGCCAGCAACCATCTAGCGGTGGGCAATGAGCAGTTCTTC. The V and J genes are TRBV3-1 and TRBJ2-1; 7 bases match TRBD2. The CDR3 is 14 amino acids. Trimming removed 7 bases from V and 6 bases from J; junction bases left unmatched: 9. From germline, CDR1 is LGHDT and CDR2 YNNKEL (reference sequence).

V and J are TRBV11-2 and TRBJ2-1; 8 nucleotides agree with TRBD1. The CDR3 contains 16 residues. V lost 0 bases to trimming and J lost 8 bases; unmatched junction nucleotides: 9. Germline V gene sequence: CDR1 SGHAT, CDR2 FQNNGV. CDR3 bases: TGTGCCAGCAGCTTAGAAGGACAGGGTAGTATAGATGAGCAGTTCTTC. It translates to CASSLEGQGSIDEQFF.

The rearrangement uses TRBV6-8 and TRBJ1-1; TRBD1 agrees at 9 bases. Germline V gives CDR1 MNHGY, CDR2 SAAAGT. CDR3 length: 18 amino acids. Germline trimming cut 4 bases from V and 1 base from J; bases unmatched to any gene: 13. The DNA of the CDR3 is TGTGCCAGCAGTTTCCTTTCCGGGACAGGGTTTTCGAACACTGAAGCTTTCTTT. Its protein product is CASSFLSGTGFSNTEAFF.

The V and J genes are TRBV28 and TRBJ2-5; TRBD1 matches at 7 bases. CDR3 size: 15 residues. Germline V gene sequence: CDR1 MDHEN, CDR2 SYDVKM. The ends lost 3 bases at V and 0 bases at J; junction bases unmatched: 4. Here the CDR3 reads CASSLGDRHQETQYF. The CDR3 region has the DNA TGTGCCAGCAGTTTGGGGGACAGACACCAAGAGACCCAGTACTTC.

The chain has TRBV27 and TRBJ2-1; the match to TRBD1 covers 7 bases. The junction had 11 bases not matched to a gene; V was cut back by 2 bases and J by 10 bases. The CDR3 runs 15 residues. The germline CDR1 and CDR2 sequences are MNHEY and SMNVEV (reference sequence). The CDR3 region has the DNA TGTGCCAGCAGTTTACGAGACAGGGTAAAACGGGAGCAGTTCTTC. This translates into CASSLRDRVKREQFF.

The rearrangement links TRBV4-1 to TRBJ2-7; no firm D call. V was pared by 0 bases and J by 6 bases, with 6 bases between. The CDR3 extends over 12 amino acids. Per the germline V gene, CDR1 is MGHRA and CDR2 is YSYEKL. The CDR3 nucleotides are TGCGCCAGCAGCCAAGAATCTAGCGAGCAGTACTTC. It codes for CASSQESSEQYF.

A word on this clonotype: A read error may account for a junction end that differs from germline. V usage is TRBV5-3 and J usage is TRBJ2-5; D perhaps matches TRBD2 (6 bases). TRBV5-3 is flagged as an ORF with uncertain function. The CDR3 totals 16 residues. CDR3 in DNA: TGTGCCAGCAGCTTGCTGTTTAGGGACTCCAAAGAGACCCAGTACTTC. Translation gives CASSLLFRDSKETQYF.

A few counts support this clonotype. This sequence joins TRBV7-6 and TRBJ1-5; no clear D. The germline gives CDR1 SGHVS, CDR2 FNYEAQ. The V end lost 1 base, the J end lost 2 bases, and 9 bases lay between the germline ends. The CDR3 covers 15 residues. Written as DNA, the CDR3 is TGTGCCAGCAGCTTAGGGCCCGGGGGCAATCAGCCCCAGCATTTT. Translation: CASSLGPGGNQPQHF.